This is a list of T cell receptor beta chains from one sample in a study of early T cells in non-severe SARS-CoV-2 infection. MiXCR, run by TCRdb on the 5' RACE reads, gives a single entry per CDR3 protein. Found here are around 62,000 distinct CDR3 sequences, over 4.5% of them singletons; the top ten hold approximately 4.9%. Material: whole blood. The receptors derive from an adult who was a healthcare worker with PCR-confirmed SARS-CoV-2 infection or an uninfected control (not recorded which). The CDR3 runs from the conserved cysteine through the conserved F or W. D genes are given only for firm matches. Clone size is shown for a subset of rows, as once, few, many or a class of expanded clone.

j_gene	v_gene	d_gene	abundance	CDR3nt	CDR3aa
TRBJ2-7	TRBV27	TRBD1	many	TGTGCCAGCAGTTTCGCGGGGACAGGGGGCGACGAGCAGTACTTC	CASSFAGTGGDEQYF
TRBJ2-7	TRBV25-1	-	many	TGTGCCAGCAGCGACTGGAGCTCCTACGAGCAGTACTTC	CASSDWSSYEQYF
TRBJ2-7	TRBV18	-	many	TGTGCCAGCTCACCAGCGGGGACCCCCTACGAGCAGTACTTC	CASSPAGTPYEQYF
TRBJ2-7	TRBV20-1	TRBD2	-	TGCAGTGCTAGACCCGGACTAGCGGGAGACGGCGAGCAGTACTTC	CSARPGLAGDGEQYF
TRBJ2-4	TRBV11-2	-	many	TGTGCCAGCAGCTTGAACTTGGTTGACATTCAGTACTTC	CASSLNLVDIQYF
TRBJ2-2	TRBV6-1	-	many	TGTGCCAGCAGTTTACCTAGTTCGGGCACCGGGGAGCTGTTTTTT	CASSLPSSGTGELFF
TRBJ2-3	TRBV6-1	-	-	TGTGCCAGCAGTGAAGGCTATTTTGCCGGGGCCACAGATACGCAGTATTTT	CASSEGYFAGATDTQYF
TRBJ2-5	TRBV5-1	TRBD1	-	TGCGCCAGCAGCTCGGGACAGGACCTTGAGACCCAGTACTTC	CASSSGQDLETQYF
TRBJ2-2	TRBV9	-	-	TGTGCCAGCAGCGTCATCCCAACCAACACCGGGGAGCTGTTTTTT	CASSVIPTNTGELFF
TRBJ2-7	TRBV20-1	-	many	TGCAGTGCCGTCGGGACTCTATTCTACGAGCAGTACTTC	CSAVGTLFYEQYF
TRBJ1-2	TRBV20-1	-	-	TGCAGTGCTAGAGATTGGAAGCTCCTGCGGTATGGCTACACCTTC	CSARDWKLLRYGYTF
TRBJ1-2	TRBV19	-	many	TGTGCCATCGCGCCGGGGCCTGAGGCCTATGGCTACACCTTC	CAIAPGPEAYGYTF
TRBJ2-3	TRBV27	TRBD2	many	TGTGCCAGCAGTTCGGCTAGCGGGGGGATGGAGGCAGATACGCAGTATTTT	CASSSASGGMEADTQYF
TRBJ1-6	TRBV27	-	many	TGTGCCAGCAGTTTATTGGCAGGGATTGATTCACCCCTCCACTTT	CASSLLAGIDSPLHF
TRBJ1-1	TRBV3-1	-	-	TGTGCCAGCAGCGGGCTCAGGGTTGGGACTGAAGCTTTCTTT	CASSGLRVGTEAFF
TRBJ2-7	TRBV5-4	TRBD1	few	TGTGCCAGCAGCTCCCCTCGACAGGGGTATAGCGAGCAGTACTTC	CASSSPRQGYSEQYF
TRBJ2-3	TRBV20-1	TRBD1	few	TGCAGTGCTAGAGATCAGGACAGGGTGACAGATACGCAGTATTTT	CSARDQDRVTDTQYF
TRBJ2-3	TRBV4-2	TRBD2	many	TGTGCCAGCAGCCAAGTTAGCATAGGGTCTAGCGGGGGTGATACGCAGTATTTT	CASSQVSIGSSGGDTQYF
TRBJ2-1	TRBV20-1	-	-	TGCAGTGCTAGAGATTGGGGGCACCCGAAGGGTATCGATGAGCAGTTCTTC	CSARDWGHPKGIDEQFF
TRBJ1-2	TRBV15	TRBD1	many	TGTGCCACCAGCAGAGAGACAGGGGGCCTTAGTGGCTACACCTTC	CATSRETGGLSGYTF
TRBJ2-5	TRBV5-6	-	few	TGTGCCAGCAGCTTGGTCGGAGATTCTACCCAGTACTTC	CASSLVGDSTQYF
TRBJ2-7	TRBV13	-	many	TGTGCCAGCAGCTCTCGGGACATTGACTACGAGCAGTACTTC	CASSSRDIDYEQYF
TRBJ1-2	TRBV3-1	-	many	TGTGCCAGCAGCCCTCAGAGGACAGCGTGGGATGGCTACACCTTC	CASSPQRTAWDGYTF
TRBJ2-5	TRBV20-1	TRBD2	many	TGCAGTGCAAATAGCGGGGGGAGGGAAGAGACCCAGTACTTC	CSANSGGREETQYF
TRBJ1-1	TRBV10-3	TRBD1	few	TGTGCCATCAGAAAAGACAGGGAGGGCTCTGAAGCTTTCTTT	CAIRKDREGSEAFF
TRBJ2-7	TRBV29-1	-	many	TGCAGCGCCCTTTTGACGGAGCGCCTCGAGCAGTACTTC	CSALLTERLEQYF
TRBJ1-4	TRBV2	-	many	TGTGCCAGCAGTGAAGGTCCCCAGAAACTGTTTTTT	CASSEGPQKLFF
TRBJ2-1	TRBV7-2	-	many	TGTGCCAGCAGCTTAGAAGGCCGGTTGCCCTACAATGAGCAGTTCTTC	CASSLEGRLPYNEQFF
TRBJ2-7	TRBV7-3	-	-	TGTGCCAGCAGCCAATACGGCGGTTACGAGCAGTACTTC	CASSQYGGYEQYF
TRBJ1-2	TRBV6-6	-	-	TGTGCCAGCAGTACGGAGGGGCCTCTCTATGGCTACACCTTC	CASSTEGPLYGYTF
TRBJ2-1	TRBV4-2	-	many	TGTGCCAGCAGCCAAGATTACAATGAGCAGTTCTTC	CASSQDYNEQFF
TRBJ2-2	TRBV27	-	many	TGTGCCAGCAGTCCCCGGAAGGAGGCCGGGGAGCTGTTTTTT	CASSPRKEAGELFF
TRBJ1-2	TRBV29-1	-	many	TGCAGCGTTGAAGGGCAGGGAACTAACTATGGCTACACCTTC	CSVEGQGTNYGYTF
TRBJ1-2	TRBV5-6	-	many	TGTGCCAGCAGACCTCAGGGACTTCTTAACTATGGCTACACCTTC	CASRPQGLLNYGYTF
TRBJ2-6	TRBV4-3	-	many	TGCGCCAGCAGCCAAGTGGGGGGAACTGGGGCCAACGTCCTGACTTTC	CASSQVGGTGANVLTF
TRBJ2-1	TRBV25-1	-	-	TGTGCCAGCAGTGTCACAAGGACCCCCGTGATCGAGCAGTTCTTC	CASSVTRTPVIEQFF
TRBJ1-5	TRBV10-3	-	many	TGTGCCATCAGTGATGGGAGACAAGATGTTGGGAGCAATCAGCCCCAGCATTTT	CAISDGRQDVGSNQPQHF
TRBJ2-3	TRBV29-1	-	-	TGCAGCGTTTCGAACGGAGATACGCAGTATTTT	CSVSNGDTQYF
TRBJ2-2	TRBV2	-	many	TGTGCCAGCAGTGTTAGTCAAAACACCGGGGAGCTGTTTTTT	CASSVSQNTGELFF
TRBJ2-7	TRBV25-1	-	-	TGTGCCAGCAGTGCAATGGGGAGAACAGCAACCTACGAGCAGTACTTC	CASSAMGRTATYEQYF
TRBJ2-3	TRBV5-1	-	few	TGCGCCAGCAGCTTAAAACGGGACGAAGCAGATACGCAGTATTTT	CASSLKRDEADTQYF
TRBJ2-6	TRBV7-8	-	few	TGTGCCAGCAGCTTAGTTTCGGGGGTCTCTGTGGCCAACGTCCTGACTTTC	CASSLVSGVSVANVLTF
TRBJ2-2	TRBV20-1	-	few	TGCAGTGCTAGAGATATAGGGGGAGAAAAGATTACCGGGGAGCTGTTTTTT	CSARDIGGEKITGELFF
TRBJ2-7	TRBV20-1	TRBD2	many	TGCAGTGCTATCCCGGGTAGCGGGATTAGCTCCTACGAGCAGTACTTC	CSAIPGSGISSYEQYF
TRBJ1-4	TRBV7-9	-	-	TGTGCCAGCAGCCTAGACAGTAATGAAAAACTGTTTTTT	CASSLDSNEKLFF
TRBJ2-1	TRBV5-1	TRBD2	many	TGCGCCAGCAGCTCCCTAGGCCAACTAGCGGGTTTATCCTACAATGAGCAGTTCTTC	CASSSLGQLAGLSYNEQFF
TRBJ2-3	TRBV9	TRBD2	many	TGTGCCAGCAGCCTAAGAGGATCGGTGCTAGCGGGGGATACGCAGTATTTT	CASSLRGSVLAGDTQYF
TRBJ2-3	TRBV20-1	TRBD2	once	TGCAGTGCTACCGCGGGGGGGCCGGGCACAGATACGCAGTATTTT	CSATAGGPGTDTQYF
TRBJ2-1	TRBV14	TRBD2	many	TGTGCCAGCAGCCTCTGGAATAGCGGGGTTCTTGAGCAGTTCTTC	CASSLWNSGVLEQFF
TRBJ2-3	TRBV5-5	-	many	TGTGCCAGCGGGATTGACGGTTATACGCAGTATTTT	CASGIDGYTQYF
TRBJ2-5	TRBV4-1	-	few	TGCGCCAGCAGCCAAGATCTCACACAAGAGACCCAGTACTTC	CASSQDLTQETQYF
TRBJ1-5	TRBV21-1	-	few	TGTGCCAGCAGCAACTCTGAGAATCAGCCCCAGCATTTT	CASSNSENQPQHF
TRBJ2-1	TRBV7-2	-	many	TGTGCCAGCAGCTCGGCAAACGGGAGATTAGATGAGCAGTTCTTC	CASSSANGRLDEQFF